This record concerns one T cell receptor (beta chain) sequence. This sample is drawn from a study of technical replicates of blood from several donors. The protocol was immunoSEQ multiplex PCR, while the TCRdb copy is restricted to in-frame clones and leaves out a portion. This table holds 70,000 to 90,000 clones, 85% to 95% found once. The CDR3 is 13 residues long. Trimming took 4 bases from V and 2 from J; bases not matched to a gene: 3. CDR1 and CDR2 (germline): SGHRS, YFSETQ. The sequenced material came from T cells isolated from PBMCs. The TCR originated in a human donor in good health. The rearrangement joins TRBV5-1 to TRBJ2-7; TRBD2 matches at 7 bases. The CDR3 here is CASSPSGAYEQYF. In nucleotides, the CDR3 is TGCGCCAGCAGCCCTAGCGGAGCCTACGAGCAGTACTTC.